Listed below are T cell receptor beta chains from one sample, sequenced in a study of OX40 agonist ivuxolimab in advanced cancers. Data came from immunoSEQ multiplex PCR; TCRdb stores just in-frame clones and leaves some out. The table includes some 60,000 clones, about 85% detected once. Sequenced material: CD4+ or CD8+ T cells sorted from blood, taken in a trial of the OX40 agonist ivuxolimab. The receptors were gathered from an adult with an advanced solid tumor such as melanoma, head and neck, liver or kidney cancer. Both conserved end residues are part of each CDR3. The D gene is left open where the match is weak. Where a row states a size, it is once, few, many or the class of an expanded clone; other rows omit it.

>TRBJ2-5|TRBV5-1|-|TRBD1
CASSLVTGRETQYF
TGCGCCAGCAGCTTGGTGACAGGGAGAGAGACCCAGTACTTC
>TRBJ1-2|TRBV19|-|TRBD1
CASSTTGIDYGYTF
TGTGCCAGTAGTACGACAGGGATCGACTATGGCTACACCTTC
>TRBJ2-2|TRBV7-2|-|TRBD2
CASSYGLGGGGELFF
TGTGCCAGCAGCTATGGACTAGGCGGAGGCGGGGAGCTGTTTTTT
>TRBJ2-3|TRBV6-5|-|-
CASSYLPDSSIDTQYF
TGTGCCAGCAGTTACTTACCAGACAGTTCCATAGATACGCAGTATTTT
>TRBJ2-6|TRBV28|once|TRBD1
CASRRQGSGANVLTF
TGTGCCAGCAGACGACAGGGTTCTGGGGCCAACGTCCTGACTTTC
>TRBJ1-3|TRBV5-8|-|TRBD1
CASSRTGSGNTIYF
TGTGCCAGCAGTCGGACAGGCTCTGGAAACACCATATATTTT
>TRBJ1-2|TRBV5-1|-|-
CASSKMTDYGYTF
TGCGCCAGCAGCAAGATGACAGACTATGGCTACACCTTC
>TRBJ1-5|TRBV2|-|-
CASSKTVQPQHF
TGTGCCAGCAGCAAGACAGTACAGCCCCAGCATTTT
>TRBJ2-5|TRBV9|-|-
CASSVGTFQETQYF
TGTGCCAGCAGCGTGGGGACTTTTCAAGAGACCCAGTACTTC
>TRBJ2-1|TRBV4-1|-|TRBD2
CASSPRLAGGEDNEQFF
TGCGCCAGCAGCCCACGACTAGCGGGAGGTGAGGACAATGAGCAGTTCTTC
>TRBJ1-1|TRBV10-3|medium-sized|TRBD1
CATGTGGDGTEAFF
TGTGCCACCGGGACAGGGGGCGATGGTACTGAAGCTTTCTTT
>TRBJ2-2|TRBV7-9|-|TRBD1
CASSSTGTGVDGELFF
TGTGCCAGCAGCTCAACCGGGACAGGGGTTGACGGGGAGCTGTTTTTT
>TRBJ1-5|TRBV5-4|-|-
CASSLVLIPTNQPQHF
TGTGCCAGCAGCTTGGTTCTAATTCCCACTAATCAGCCCCAGCATTTT
>TRBJ1-1|TRBV7-9|-|-
CASSPAAPNTEAFF
TGTGCCAGCAGCCCGGCCGCCCCGAACACTGAAGCTTTCTTT
>TRBJ1-1|TRBV6-5|-|-
CASSSYTEAFF
TGTGCCAGCAGTTCCTACACTGAAGCTTTCTTT
>TRBJ2-2|TRBV9|-|TRBD1
CASSSGTGNTGELFF
TGTGCCAGCAGCTCCGGGACAGGGAACACCGGGGAGCTGTTTTTT
>TRBJ2-3|TRBV30|-|-
CAWSVSGPTDTQYF
TGTGCCTGGAGTGTAAGCGGTCCCACTGATACGCAGTATTTT
>TRBJ2-3|TRBV12-5|-|-
CASGETTYTQYF
TGTGCTAGTGGGGAGACTACTTATACGCAGTATTTT
>TRBJ1-1|TRBV27|-|TRBD1
CASSLTWTGITEAFF
TGTGCCAGCAGTCTAACCTGGACAGGAATCACTGAAGCTTTCTTT
>TRBJ2-2|TRBV11-2|-|TRBD2
CASSVGLAGVHTGELFF
TGTGCCAGCAGCGTCGGACTAGCGGGAGTGCACACCGGGGAGCTGTTTTTT
>TRBJ2-1|TRBV7-2|once|-
CASSLQLYNEQFF
TGTGCCAGCAGCTTACAACTATACAATGAGCAGTTCTTC
>TRBJ2-1|TRBV7-9|few|-
CASSPPAGQGNEQFF
TGTGCCAGCAGCCCGCCGGCAGGGCAGGGCAATGAGCAGTTCTTC
>TRBJ2-1|TRBV7-9|-|-
CASSLGTGHNEQFF
TGTGCCAGCAGCTTAGGTACAGGGCACAATGAGCAGTTCTTC
>TRBJ2-3|TRBV2|large|-
CASSEGVAGPTDTQYF
TGTGCCAGCAGTGAAGGGGTAGCCGGGCCCACAGATACGCAGTATTTT
>TRBJ2-3|TRBV13|-|TRBD2
CASSPREGGTDTQYF
TGTGCCAGCAGCCCCCGGGAGGGCGGCACAGATACGCAGTATTTT
>TRBJ2-1|TRBV9|once|-
CASSPRRTPGDEQFF
TGTGCCAGCAGCCCGAGGAGGACCCCCGGAGATGAGCAGTTCTTC
>TRBJ2-1|TRBV5-6|-|-
CASSPIPARVDEQFF
TGTGCCAGCAGCCCAATCCCGGCCAGGGTCGATGAGCAGTTCTTC
>TRBJ2-3|TRBV28|-|-
CASSGDQGISDTQYF
TGTGCCAGCAGTGGGGACCAGGGGATTTCAGATACGCAGTATTTT
>TRBJ2-2|TRBV6-6|-|-
CASSRTQGLTGELFF
TGTGCCAGCAGTCGGACACAGGGACTCACCGGGGAGCTGTTTTTT
>TRBJ2-3|TRBV18|-|-
CASSPPASSGENTQYF
TGTGCCAGCTCACCACCGGCTTCCAGCGGTGAGAATACGCAGTATTTT
>TRBJ2-2|TRBV2|-|TRBD1
CASSRDRRNTGELFF
TGTGCCAGCAGCCGGGACAGGAGGAACACCGGGGAGCTGTTTTTT
>TRBJ1-5|TRBV28|-|-
CASSPHPTVSNQPQHF
TGTGCCAGCAGCCCCCACCCGACAGTTAGCAATCAGCCCCAGCATTTT
>TRBJ2-5|TRBV11-2|-|-
CASSSQQGVETQYF
TGTGCCAGCAGCTCACAACAGGGTGTGGAGACCCAGTACTTC
>TRBJ1-6|TRBV28|once|-
CASSSRPMGVNSPLHF
TGTGCCAGCAGTTCCCGACCGATGGGGGTAAATTCACCCCTCCACTTT
>TRBJ1-3|TRBV5-1|-|-
CASSLRPGFETGNTIYF
TGCGCCAGCAGCTTGAGGCCAGGGTTTGAGACTGGAAACACCATATATTTT
>TRBJ1-1|TRBV5-8|once|TRBD1
CASTLGVAGGNPFNTEAFF
TGTGCCAGCACCCTGGGCGTGGCAGGGGGCAACCCTTTTAACACTGAAGCTTTCTTT
>TRBJ2-2|TRBV5-1|-|-
CASSDVEGGVINTGELFF
TGCGCCAGCAGCGACGTGGAAGGGGGGGTTATAAACACCGGGGAGCTGTTTTTT
>TRBJ2-5|TRBV7-9|-|TRBD2
CASSLGGTSEIETQYF
TGTGCCAGCAGCTTAGGTGGGACTAGCGAAATAGAGACCCAGTACTTC